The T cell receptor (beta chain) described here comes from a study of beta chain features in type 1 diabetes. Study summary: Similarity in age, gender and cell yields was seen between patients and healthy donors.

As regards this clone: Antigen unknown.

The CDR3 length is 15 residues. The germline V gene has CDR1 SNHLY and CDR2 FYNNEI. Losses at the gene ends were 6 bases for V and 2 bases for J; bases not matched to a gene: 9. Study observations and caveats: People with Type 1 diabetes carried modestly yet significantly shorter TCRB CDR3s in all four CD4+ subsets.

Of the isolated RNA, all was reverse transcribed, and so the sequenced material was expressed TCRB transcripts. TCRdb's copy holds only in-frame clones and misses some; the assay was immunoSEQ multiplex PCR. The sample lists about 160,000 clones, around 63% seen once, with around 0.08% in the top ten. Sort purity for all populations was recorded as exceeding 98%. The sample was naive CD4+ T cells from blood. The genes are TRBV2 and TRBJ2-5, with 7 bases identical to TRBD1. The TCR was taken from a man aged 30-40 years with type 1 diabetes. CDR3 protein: CASRDRVFEQETQYF. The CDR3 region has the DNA TGTGCCAGCAGAGACAGGGTTTTCGAGCAAGAGACCCAGTACTTC.